This TCR beta chain stems from a study of blood T cell repertoires in COVID-19. Repertoires were generated with immunoSEQ multiplex PCR, while TCRdb's copy carries only in-frame clones and drops some. The sample comprises 250,000 or so clones, roughly 90% of which are singletons, and roughly 2.6% rests with the top ten. CDR3 size: 13 residues. From germline, CDR1 is MNHEY and CDR2 SVGAGI. V was clipped by 8 bases and J by 7 bases; unmatched bases: 8. The chain has TRBV6-5 and TRBJ1-2; 9 nucleotides align to TRBD1. The sequence derives from a woman in her sixties or seventies with acute or convalescent COVID-19. Sequenced: peripheral blood. CDR3 bases: TGTGCCAGCTTACCGGACAGGGGTCGTGGCTACACCTTC. Protein sequence: CASLPDRGRGYTF.